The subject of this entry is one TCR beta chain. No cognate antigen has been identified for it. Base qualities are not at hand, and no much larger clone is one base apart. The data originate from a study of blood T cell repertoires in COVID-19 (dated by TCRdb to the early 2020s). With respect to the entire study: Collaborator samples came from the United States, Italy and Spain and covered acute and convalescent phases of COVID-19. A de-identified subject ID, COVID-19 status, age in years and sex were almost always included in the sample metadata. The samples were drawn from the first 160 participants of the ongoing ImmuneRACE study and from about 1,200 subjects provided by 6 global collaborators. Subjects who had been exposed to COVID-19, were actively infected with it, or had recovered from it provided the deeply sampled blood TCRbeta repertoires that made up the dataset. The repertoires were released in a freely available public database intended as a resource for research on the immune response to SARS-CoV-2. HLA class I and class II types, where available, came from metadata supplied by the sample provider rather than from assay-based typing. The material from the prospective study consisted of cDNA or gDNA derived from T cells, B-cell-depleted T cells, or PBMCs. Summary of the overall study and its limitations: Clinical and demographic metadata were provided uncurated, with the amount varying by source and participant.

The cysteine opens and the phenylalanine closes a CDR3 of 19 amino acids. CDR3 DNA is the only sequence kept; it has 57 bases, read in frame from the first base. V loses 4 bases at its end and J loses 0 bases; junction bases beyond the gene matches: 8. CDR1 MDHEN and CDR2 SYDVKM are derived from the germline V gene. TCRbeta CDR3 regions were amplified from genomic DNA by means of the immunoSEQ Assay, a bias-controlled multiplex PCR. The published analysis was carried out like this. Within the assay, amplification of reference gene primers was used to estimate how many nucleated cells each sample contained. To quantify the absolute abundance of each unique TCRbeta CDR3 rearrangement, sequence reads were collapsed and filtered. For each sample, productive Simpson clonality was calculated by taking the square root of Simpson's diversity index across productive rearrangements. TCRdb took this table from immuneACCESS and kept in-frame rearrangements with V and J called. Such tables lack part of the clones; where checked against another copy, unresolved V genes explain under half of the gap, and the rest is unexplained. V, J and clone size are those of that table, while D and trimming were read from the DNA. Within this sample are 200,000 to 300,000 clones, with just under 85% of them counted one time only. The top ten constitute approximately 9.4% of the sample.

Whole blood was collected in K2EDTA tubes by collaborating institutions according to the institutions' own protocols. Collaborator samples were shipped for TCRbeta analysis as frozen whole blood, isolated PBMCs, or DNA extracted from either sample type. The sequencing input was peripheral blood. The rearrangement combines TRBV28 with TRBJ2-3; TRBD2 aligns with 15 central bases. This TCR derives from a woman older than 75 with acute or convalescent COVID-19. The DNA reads TGTGCCAGCAGTTCCTATCCCGGGACTAGCGGGGGGAGCACAGATACGCAGTATTTT. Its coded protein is CASSSYPGTSGGSTDTQYF.